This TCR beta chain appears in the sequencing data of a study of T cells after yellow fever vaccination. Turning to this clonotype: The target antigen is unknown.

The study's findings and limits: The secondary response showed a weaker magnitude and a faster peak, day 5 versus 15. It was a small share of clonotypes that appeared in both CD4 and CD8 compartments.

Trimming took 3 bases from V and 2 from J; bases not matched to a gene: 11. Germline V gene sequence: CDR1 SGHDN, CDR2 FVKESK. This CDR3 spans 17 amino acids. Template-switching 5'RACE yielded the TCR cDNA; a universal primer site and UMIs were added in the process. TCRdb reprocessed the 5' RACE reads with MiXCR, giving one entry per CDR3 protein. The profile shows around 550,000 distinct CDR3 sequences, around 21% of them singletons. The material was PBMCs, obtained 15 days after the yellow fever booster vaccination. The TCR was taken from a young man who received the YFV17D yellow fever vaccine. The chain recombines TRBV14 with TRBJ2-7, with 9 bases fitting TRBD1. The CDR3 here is CASSHLISGQGTYEQYF. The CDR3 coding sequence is TGTGCCAGCAGCCATCTCATTTCGGGACAGGGCACCTACGAGCAGTACTTC.